This TCR beta chain was sequenced during a study of cytomegalovirus exposure and HLA in healthy donors. Germline V gene data show CDR1 as SGHAT and CDR2 as FQNNGV. The CDR3 runs to 17 residues. V trimming: 5 bases; J trimming: 2 bases; junction bases outside the gene matches: 11. Separate from the approximately 670-subject first cohort was the approximately 120-subject validation cohort, to which the donors belonged. Using immunoSEQ multiplex PCR, the repertoire was profiled, and TCRdb retains in-frame clones only, with some absent. This repertoire shows 150,000 to 200,000 clones, around 88% found once; its top ten account for over 1.3%.

The V call is TRBV11-2, the J call TRBJ2-2, with 7 bases matching TRBD2. The sequenced sample was PBMCs. This TCR came from a woman in her late teens or twenties in good health and CMV-seronegative. The CDR3 here is CASSHNWGTTNTGELFF. The CDR3 DNA follows: TGTGCCAGCAGCCATAATTGGGGGACTACCAACACCGGGGAGCTGTTTTTT.